In its sample, the clone carrying this T cell receptor (beta chain) was seen many times. Antigen unknown. Trimming removed 5 bases from V and 7 bases from J, with 12 bases in between. The CDR3 contains 12 residues. CDR1 SGHRS and CDR2 YFSETQ come from the germline V gene. These data are taken from a study of Graves' ophthalmopathy and Graves' hyperthyroidism. Study observations and caveats: Among expanded thyroid clonotypes above 0.001 frequency, most also occurred in blood. Ophthalmopathy progression cases were predicted by the model with 70.59% sensitivity and about 72% specificity.

The PBMCs originated from more than 7.5 ml of fresh peripheral blood. Amplifying from RNA transcripts, the study obtained TCR beta CDR3 regions. The first round was an RT-PCR with HTBI primers, and the second round was a multiplex PCR. TCRdb re-called the multiplex PCR reads with MiXCR, one entry per CDR3 protein. Among some 160,000 distinct CDR3 sequences listed, 30% to 45% were seen once. This chain connects TRBV5-1 to TRBJ1-2; D is perhaps TRBD1 (6 bases). This clonotype was sampled from a young man with Graves' ophthalmopathy. Sequenced material: peripheral blood. CDR3 sequence (DNA): TGCGCCAGCAGAACAGGGATCGGTGGCTACACCTTC. Translating gives CASRTGIGGYTF.